This entry features one TCR beta chain sequence. This clone was detected a few times. The specificity of this receptor is unknown. Base qualities are not at hand, and no much larger clone is one base apart. The data were obtained in a study of pediatric ulcerative colitis (dated by TCRdb to between 2017 and 2020). With respect to the entire study: Under ten ulcerative colitis patients had pancolitis and two had left-sided colitis, with histology consistent with ulcerative colitis in all. From under 10 newly diagnosed, treatment-naive pediatric ulcerative colitis patients and a handful of non-IBD control children, paired blood and rectal samples were collected. By Pediatric Ulcerative Colitis Activity Index, mild disease was classified in a couple of patients, moderate disease in several and acute severe colitis in three. Study-wide findings and limitations: Only a handful of individuals were included in the healthy control group, which was small. A couple of rectal CDR3 clonotypes were found in every ulcerative colitis patient but in no control. Clonal overlap between a subject's own blood and rectum was significantly greater in ulcerative colitis patients than in controls, which suggests more T cell trafficking to inflamed tissue. Features of the rectal repertoire distinguished controls, mild-moderate colitis patients and acute severe colitis patients, and in acute severe colitis rectal diversity was lower because of clonal expansions. A couple of patients' blood samples yielded substantially fewer templates for technical reasons and were excluded from blood-rectal overlap analysis. T cells from blood may have been included in the rectal pinch biopsies, particularly in patients with overt colitis. Because the repertoires came from total lymphocyte DNA, rare subsets such as regulatory T cells may have patterns that are not reflected.

During colonoscopy, one to two rectal pinch biopsies were obtained for research purposes. Before the diagnostic colonoscopy, none of the ulcerative colitis patients had been given any immunosuppressive medication. Rectal biopsies were digested with proteinase K before DNA isolation. The Wizard kit (Promega) was used to extract genomic DNA from blood and intestinal samples. The CDR3 spans 12 residues, from the cysteine through the phenylalanine. Left in the record is the CDR3 DNA by itself, 36 bases read in frame from the first base. V gives up 3 bases and J gives up 4 bases, and the segment between their germline ends measures 4 bases. The CDR1 and CDR2 encoded by the germline V gene (reference sequence) are MNHEY and SMNVEV. Through the immunoSEQ TRB Survey service, multiplex V and J primers were used to amplify rearranged CDR3 beta regions from genomic DNA. To keep sequencing depth the same across samples, survey-level depth of up to 500,000 reads per sample was applied. The libraries were purified, combined into pools and sequenced with Illumina technology. The source study handled its data this way. immunoSEQ online tools were used for productive clonality, sample overlap, pairwise scatters, CDR3 beta length, V/D/J gene usage and productiveness. Calculated diversity was defined as the number of unique rearrangements divided by total templates times 100, and Shannon and Simpson indices were additionally computed. Principal component analysis was performed on Z-score normalized data with the R prcomp function and the ggbiplot package. Blood-rectal clonal overlap within each subject was quantified with Morisita's index. Sourced from immuneACCESS, this table was stored by TCRdb with only in-frame sequences that have V and J called. A share of the clones is absent; for the studies checked, an unresolved V gene accounts for under half, and the remainder has no known explanation. The V and J calls and clone size were taken over from that table, and D and trimming were inferred from the DNA. For this sample there are under 50,000 clones; 60% to 85% appear just once. 3% to 4.5% of the sample is in the top ten clones.

The sequence was obtained from a girl between 10 and 17 years old with moderate ulcerative colitis. Input material: gut tissue. In this chain, TRBV27 is recombined with TRBJ1-5; there is no confident call for the D gene. CDR3 reads: CASSFNNQPQHF. The DNA reads as follows: TGTGCCAGCAGTTTCAATAATCAGCCCCAGCATTTT.